This T cell receptor (beta chain) was captured in a study of blood T cell repertoires in COVID-19. Measured with immunoSEQ multiplex PCR; TCRdb has only the in-frame clones, and not every one. Among a few hundred thousand clones listed, about 85% were seen once. Germline loops: CDR1 MGHRA, CDR2 YSYEKL. The CDR3 totals 13 residues. The ends lost 1 base at V and 6 bases at J; junction bases unmatched: 2. Sequencing was done on a sample of peripheral blood. The chain joins TRBV4-1 to TRBJ2-7; TRBD2 agrees at 8 bases. The TCR originated in a woman between 45 and 60 years old with COVID-19, enrolled during active disease. The CDR3 reads CASSQGGGREQYF. In nucleotides, the CDR3 is TGCGCCAGCAGCCAAGGCGGGGGGCGCGAGCAGTACTTC.